Below are 16 T cell receptor beta chains sequenced from a single sample in a study of identical twins. TCRdb used MiXCR to reprocess the 5' RACE reads, holding one entry per CDR3 protein. This sample yields about 520,000 distinct CDR3 sequences, of which 20% to 25% are seen a single time; 0.8% to 1% belongs to the top ten. The same sample was also studied in work on T cells expressing NK-cell markers.

Sequenced: CD4+ T cells sorted from blood. All receptors derive from a woman under 30 in good health.

This rearrangement joins TRBV10-3 to TRBJ2-7, with D perhaps being TRBD1 or TRBD2 (6 bases each). Trimming pared 8 bases from V and 3 bases from J, leaving 14 bases between. Per the germline V gene, CDR1 is ENHRY and CDR2 is SYGVKD. The CDR3 extends over 13 amino acids. CDR3 nucleotide sequence: TGTGCCATCGGGGGGCAAGGGGGCTACGAGCAGTACTTC. Its translation: CAIGGQGGYEQYF.

This clonotype was seen more than once but under ten times. The V call is TRBV9, the J call TRBJ2-2; 9 positions agree with TRBD2. V was pared by 0 bases and J by 2 bases, with 5 bases of the junction left unmatched. The germline V gene has CDR1 SGDLS and CDR2 YYNGEE. This CDR3 region has 17 residues. In nucleotides, the CDR3 is TGTGCCAGCAGCGTAGTGCCTAGCGGGATTAACACCGGGGAGCTGTTTTTT. Residues: CASSVVPSGINTGELFF.

The table lists this clonotype with a few counts. The V call is TRBV15, the J call TRBJ1-1; TRBD1 aligns across 8 bases. There are 13 residues in the CDR3. The V gene's germline CDR1 is LNHNV and CDR2 YYDKDF (reference sequence). The trim removed 5 bases at V and 1 base at J, leaving 0 bases unmatched. The CDR3 region has the DNA TGTGCCACCAGCGGACAGGGGAACACTGAAGCTTTCTTT. Translation: CATSGQGNTEAFF.

This chain links TRBV10-3 with TRBJ1-1, with D possibly being TRBD1 (5 bases). CDR1 is ENHRY, CDR2 SYGVKD, per germline. V was pared by 7 bases and J by 3 bases, with 12 bases between. The CDR3 extends over 13 amino acids. The CDR3: CAINSGHDTEAFF. CDR3 nucleotide sequence: TGTGCCATCAACTCAGGGCATGACACTGAAGCTTTCTTT.

This clonotype was seen only a few times. The chain combines TRBV5-4 with TRBJ2-7; 12 bases fit TRBD2. Germline CDR1 reads SGHNT; CDR2 reads YYREEE (reference sequence). With V trimmed by 5 bases and J by 4 bases, 7 bases remained unmatched. CDR3 length equals 15 residues. This CDR3 reads CASSSLAGGLYEQYF. In DNA, the CDR3 is TGTGCCAGCAGTTCCCTAGCGGGAGGGCTTTACGAGCAGTACTTC.

This clonotype has a single count. The gene calls are TRBV18 and TRBJ2-1, with D unresolved. Trimming cost V 2 bases and J 7 bases, with 6 bases left between them. The V gene's germline CDR1 is KGHSH and CDR2 LQKENI. The CDR3 runs to 12 residues. CDR3 in amino acids: CASSPWRNEQFF. CDR3 bases: TGTGCCAGCTCACCATGGCGGAATGAGCAGTTCTTC.

The chain has TRBV29-1 and TRBJ1-1; TRBD1 matches at 8 bases. Per germline, CDR1 SQVTM and CDR2 ANQGSEA. This CDR3 has 13 amino acids. V shed 3 bases, J shed 4 bases, and the junction held 4 bases outside the gene matches. The CDR3, as DNA: TGCAGCGTTGACTCAGGGGGCGGCACTGAAGCTTTCTTT. Translation gives CSVDSGGGTEAFF.

The chain recombines TRBV5-1 with TRBJ2-1, with 8 bases aligning to TRBD2. Germline V CDR1 and CDR2: SGHRS, YFSETQ. The CDR3 covers 18 residues. V was pared by 2 bases and J by 2 bases, with 12 bases of the junction left unmatched. CDR3 bases: TGCGCCAGCAGCTTCGGGCTTCAGGCGGGGGGTACCTACAATGAGCAGTTCTTC. Its protein is CASSFGLQAGGTYNEQFF.

This clonotype has at least ten counts. The rearrangement uses TRBV12-3 or TRBV12-4 and TRBJ2-3; a weak D match, TRBD2 (5 bases). This CDR3 comprises 14 residues. V was clipped by 8 bases and J by 3 bases, with 15 bases between them. CDR3 sequence reads: CASRREGLTDTQYF. The CDR3 nucleotides read TGTGCCAGCCGCCGCGAGGGCCTGACAGATACGCAGTATTTT.

The chain combines TRBV2 with TRBJ2-7; TRBD1 matches 8 bases. This CDR3 is built from 13 residues. The trim removed 7 bases at V and 3 bases at J, leaving 5 bases unmatched. CDR1 and CDR2 from the germline V gene are SNHLY and FYNNEI. The CDR3 DNA reads as TGTGCCAGCAATCCGGGACAGGTCTACGAGCAGTACTTC. As protein: CASNPGQVYEQYF.

The gene calls are TRBV20-1 and TRBJ1-1; D is perhaps TRBD1 (6 bases). Trimming stripped 6 bases from V and 6 bases from J, with 20 bases between. The CDR3 is 14 amino acids. Germline CDR1 reads DFQATT; CDR2 reads SNEGSKA (reference sequence). CDR3 amino acids: CSATTTGLVSEAFF. The DNA for the CDR3 is TGCAGTGCGACTACTACAGGGTTAGTATCTGAAGCTTTCTTT.

This clonotype was counted only a few times. The chain recombines TRBV24-1 with TRBJ2-7; D might be TRBD1 (6 bases). Germline-derived CDR1 and CDR2 are KGHDR and SFDVKD. The V end lost 2 bases, the J end lost 6 bases, and 7 bases lay between the germline ends. The CDR3 runs to 12 residues. This CDR3 is CATSDSGAEQYF. CDR3 coding DNA: TGTGCCACCAGTGATTCAGGGGCCGAGCAGTACTTC.

This rearrangement joins TRBV20-1 to TRBJ2-4; D unresolved. The ends were cut back, 6 bases at V and 0 bases at J, with 12 bases in the middle. The germline gives CDR1 DFQATT, CDR2 SNEGSKA (reference sequence). CDR3 size: 14 residues. The chain's CDR3 is CSAPLWGAKNIQYF. In DNA form, the CDR3 reads TGCAGTGCCCCACTCTGGGGAGCCAAAAACATTCAGTACTTC.

This clonotype showed up many times. V and J are TRBV10-3 and TRBJ1-2; D may be TRBD1 (5 bases). CDR3 length: 12 amino acids. Per the germline V gene, CDR1 is ENHRY and CDR2 is SYGVKD. Between the trimmed V and J ends, which lost 8 bases and 4 bases, there was a span of 11 bases. In nucleotides, the CDR3 is TGTGCCATCGGCGCGGGGGGCTATGGCTACACCTTC. It encodes CAIGAGGYGYTF.

There are a few counts of this clonotype. The chain recombines TRBV20-1 with TRBJ2-4; the D gene is possibly TRBD2 (5 bases). The CDR3 is 15 amino acids. Germline V gives CDR1 DFQATT, CDR2 SNEGSKA (reference sequence). The V end was cut by 5 bases, the J end by 0 bases, with 14 bases between. The CDR3 sequence: CSAATPRGAKNIQYF. The CDR3 DNA follows: TGCAGTGCTGCCACACCCCGGGGAGCCAAAAACATTCAGTACTTC.

At least ten counts were recorded for this clonotype. The chain joins TRBV5-1 to TRBJ2-1; tentatively, D is TRBD2 (6 bases). Germline V gene sequence: CDR1 SGHRS, CDR2 YFSETQ. There are 16 residues in the CDR3. The V and J ends lost 3 bases and 3 bases respectively, with 16 bases between them. The CDR3 spells CASSSRRSGYYNEQFF. CDR3 nucleotide sequence: TGCGCCAGCAGCTCCCGTCGCAGCGGGTACTACAATGAGCAGTTCTTC.